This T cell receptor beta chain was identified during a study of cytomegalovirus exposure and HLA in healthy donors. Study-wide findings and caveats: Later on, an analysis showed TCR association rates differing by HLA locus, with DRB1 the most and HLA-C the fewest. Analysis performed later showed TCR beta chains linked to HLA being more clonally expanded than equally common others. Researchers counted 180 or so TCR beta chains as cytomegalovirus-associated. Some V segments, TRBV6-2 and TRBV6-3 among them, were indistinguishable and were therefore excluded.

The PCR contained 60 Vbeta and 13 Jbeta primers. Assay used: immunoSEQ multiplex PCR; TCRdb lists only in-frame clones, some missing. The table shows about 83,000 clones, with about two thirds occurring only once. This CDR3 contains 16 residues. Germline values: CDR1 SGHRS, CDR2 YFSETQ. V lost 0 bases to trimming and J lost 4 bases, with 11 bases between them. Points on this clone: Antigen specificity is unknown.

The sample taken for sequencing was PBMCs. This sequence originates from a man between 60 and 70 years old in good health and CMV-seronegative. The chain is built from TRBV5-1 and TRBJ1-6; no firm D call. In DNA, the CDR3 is TGCGCCAGCAGCTTGGTGCCGCAGAGGTATAATTCACCCCTCCACTTT. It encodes CASSLVPQRYNSPLHF.